The 9 T cell receptor beta chains listed next were all sequenced from one sample in a study of blood T cell repertoires in COVID-19. Measured with immunoSEQ multiplex PCR; TCRdb has only the in-frame clones, and not every one. The sample has about 110,000 clones; almost 85% are singletons. The sample was peripheral blood. The receptors derive from a human donor in a cohort sampled during active COVID-19.

V gene TRBV11-2 combines with J gene TRBJ2-7, with D perhaps TRBD2 (5 bases). There are 14 residues in the CDR3. The germline V and J ends were trimmed by 5 bases and 6 bases, with 17 bases remaining between them. Germline lookup yields CDR1 SGHAT and CDR2 FQNNGV. CDR3 amino acids: CASSPTYTGSEQYF. In nucleotides, the CDR3 is TGTGCCAGCAGCCCCACCTATACGGGGAGCGAGCAGTACTTC.

The V call is TRBV9, the J call TRBJ2-1, with D tentatively TRBD2 (6 bases). The CDR3 length is 15 residues. Germline CDR1 and CDR2: SGDLS and YYNGEE. The V gene lost 0 bases and the J gene lost 9 bases, with 16 bases spanning the gap. CDR3 sequence (DNA): TGTGCCAGCAGCGTAGCGGGGACTGATACAGGTGAGCAGTTCTTC. Encoded protein: CASSVAGTDTGEQFF. Filled out from reference TRBV9 and TRBJ2-1, the complete variable domain reads DSGVTQTPKHLITATGQRVTLRCSPRSGDLSVYWYQQSLDQGLQFLIQYYNGEERAKGNILERFSAQQFPDLHSELNLSSLELGDSALYFCASSVAGTDTGEQFFGPGTRLTVL.

CDR3 DNA sequence: TGCGCCAGCAGATTTGACAGGAACACTGAAGCTTTCTTT. Residues: CASRFDRNTEAFF. This chain links TRBV5-1 with TRBJ1-1; weak D call: TRBD1 (5 bases). Deletions cut 5 bases from V and 1 base from J, with 9 bases between. CDR1 SGHRS and CDR2 YFSETQ come from the germline V gene. The CDR3 length is 13 residues.

The chain recombines TRBV11-2 with TRBJ2-1; 13 nucleotides align to TRBD2. There are 15 residues in the CDR3. Trimming at V came to 6 bases and at J to 7 bases, leaving 6 bases not matched to a gene. In germline, CDR1 is SGHAT, CDR2 FQNNGV. CDR3 bases: TGTGCCAGCAGTTTACTAGCGGGAGGGAGGAATGAGCAGTTCTTC. This gives the protein CASSLLAGGRNEQFF.

V usage is TRBV7-3 and J usage is TRBJ2-1, with unresolved D. The germline V gene encodes CDR1 SGHTA and CDR2 FQGTGA. This CDR3 region has 13 residues. The V and J ends lost 3 bases and 5 bases respectively, with 8 bases between them. The CDR3 region is CASSFGIDNEQFF. The CDR3 region has the DNA TGTGCCAGCAGCTTTGGCATTGACAATGAGCAGTTCTTC.

The chain has TRBV5-1 and TRBJ2-3; TRBD2 matches at 7 bases. V was pared by 0 bases and J by 2 bases, with 3 bases of the junction left unmatched. This CDR3 has 15 amino acids. The germline V gene has CDR1 SGHRS and CDR2 YFSETQ. The CDR3 DNA reads as TGCGCCAGCAGCTTGGTTGGGGACTACACAGATACGCAGTATTTT. This translates into CASSLVGDYTDTQYF.

The genes are TRBV29-1 and TRBJ1-2, with D possibly matching TRBD1 (6 bases). Trimming left V 7 bases short and J 3 bases short, with 15 bases between. The germline gives CDR1 SQVTM, CDR2 ANQGSEA. The CDR3 sequence is 13 residues long. CDR3 nucleotide sequence: TGCAGCGCCCAAGGCAGGGGAGACTATGGCTACACCTTC. Amino acid sequence: CSAQGRGDYGYTF.

The chain links TRBV4-3 to TRBJ1-1; D might be TRBD1 (5 bases). V gave up 1 base and J gave up 8 bases, with 14 bases separating them. Germline assignment: CDR1 LGHNA and CDR2 YSLEER. This CDR3 has 14 amino acids. The CDR3 is CASSQGQGIWEAFF. In DNA, the CDR3 is TGCGCCAGCAGCCAAGGGCAGGGAATATGGGAAGCTTTCTTT.

This sequence joins TRBV28 and TRBJ2-2, with 7 positions matching TRBD1. Germline CDR1 MDHEN, CDR2 SYDVKM. This CDR3 is 14 amino acids long. V lost 6 bases and J lost 1; bases outside the gene matches: 2. The CDR3 sequence is CASRWTGNTGELFF. The CDR3 DNA sequence: TGTGCCAGCAGGTGGACAGGGAACACCGGGGAGCTGTTTTTT.